Following are 9 T cell receptor beta chains from one sample sequenced in a study of regulatory T cells in long-lasting Graves disease. Indicated time point: newly diagnosed GD, antithyroid drugs for less than 3 months. The TCR library was prepared using RNA isolated from PBMCs. CDR3 regions were amplified by Arm-PCR using iRepertoire HTBI primers to build TCR beta libraries. TCRdb reprocessed the multiplex PCR reads with MiXCR, giving one entry per CDR3 protein. Seen here are over 450,000 distinct CDR3 sequences, around 13% observed once, and the top ten hold more than 8%. This same sample was also taken into another study, of T cells in Graves' hyperthyroidism and ophthalmopathy.

Material: peripheral blood mononuclear cells (PBMCs), obtained at new diagnosis, from a patient treated with antithyroid drugs. All receptors derive from a woman aged 25 to 39 with Graves disease.

In this sample, this clonotype turned up many times. The rearrangement links TRBV5-6 to TRBJ1-3; D might be TRBD1 (6 bases). This CDR3 region has 14 residues. The V and J ends lost 4 bases and 0 bases respectively, with 8 bases between them. Germline CDR1 and CDR2: SGHDT and YYEEEE. The CDR3, as DNA: TGTGCCAGCAGCCAGGACAGCTCTGGAAACACCATATATTTT. Its translation: CASSQDSSGNTIYF.

This clonotype has just one count. The J gene is TRBJ2-2, the V gene TRBV20-1; weak D call: TRBD2 (6 bases). The ends were cut back, 0 bases at V and 7 bases at J, with 15 bases in the middle. This CDR3 is built from 15 residues. Germline loops: CDR1 DFQATT, CDR2 SNEGSKA (reference sequence). The CDR3 is CSARDTGVEIGELFF. The DNA for the CDR3 is TGCAGTGCTAGAGATACGGGGGTCGAGATCGGGGAGCTGTTTTTT.

This clonotype was recorded a few times. The chain has TRBV4-1 and TRBJ2-7; unclear D gene. The CDR3 length is 14 residues. The ends were cut back, 1 base at V and 5 bases at J, with 12 bases in the middle. The germline V gene has CDR1 MGHRA and CDR2 YSYEKL. The CDR3 loop reads CASSQVGLPHEQYF. CDR3 coding DNA: TGCGCCAGCAGCCAAGTCGGGCTCCCCCACGAGCAGTACTTC.

In its sample, this clonotype was seen many times. The rearrangement links TRBV27 to TRBJ1-6; TRBD1 matches at 7 bases. V lost 1 base and J lost 9; bases outside the gene matches: 6. There are 15 residues in the CDR3. CDR1 is MNHEY, CDR2 SMNVEV, per germline (reference sequence). CDR3 sequence: CASSLYRGVSSPLHF. CDR3 in DNA: TGTGCCAGCAGTTTATACAGGGGAGTCAGTTCACCCCTCCACTTT.

Ten or more counts support this clonotype. The chain joins TRBV29-1 to TRBJ2-5; 10 bases line up with TRBD1. The V segment lost 6 bases and the J segment 5 bases; nucleotides outside the gene matches: 9. The CDR3 covers 14 residues. Per germline, CDR1 SQVTM and CDR2 ANQGSEA. The chain's CDR3 is CSVNRDRGMETQYF. The CDR3 coding sequence is TGCAGCGTCAACCGGGACAGGGGTATGGAGACCCAGTACTTC.

The sample holds many counts of this clonotype. The chain uses TRBV18 and TRBJ1-1; D unresolved. V was cut by 8 bases and J by 5 bases, with 15 bases left in between. The CDR3 has 13 amino acids. Germline CDR1 KGHSH, CDR2 LQKENI. The CDR3 loop reads CASSPNRETEAFF. The CDR3 DNA is TGTGCCAGCAGCCCAAACCGGGAAACTGAAGCTTTCTTT.

Many counts were recorded for this clonotype. The V and J genes are TRBV6-2 or TRBV6-3 and TRBJ1-2; D gene ambiguous. With 0 bases removed from V and 5 bases from J, the gap between germline ends came to 10 bases. The CDR3 totals 14 residues. The germline CDR1 and CDR2 sequences are MNHEY and SVGEGT. The CDR3 sequence is CASSYSGRLYGYTF. In nucleotides, the CDR3 is TGTGCCAGCAGTTACTCCGGACGCCTGTATGGCTACACCTTC.

This clonotype appeared a few times. The chain combines TRBV6-6 with TRBJ2-2; D ambiguous. The CDR3 runs to 17 residues. Per the germline V gene, CDR1 is MNHNY and CDR2 is SVGAGI (reference sequence). Deletions cut 0 bases from V and 4 bases from J, with 15 bases between. The CDR3 DNA sequence: TGTGCCAGCAGTTACTCGAGGCCCAACCTTGGCACCGGGGAGCTGTTTTTT. This translates into CASSYSRPNLGTGELFF.

This sequence joins TRBV20-1 and TRBJ2-7; possibly TRBD2 for D (7 bases). V lost 0 bases, J lost 4 bases, and 13 bases lay in between. CDR3 length: 14 amino acids. Germline lookup yields CDR1 DFQATT and CDR2 SNEGSKA (reference sequence). The CDR3 DNA sequence: TGCAGTGCTAGAGATTGGCGGGGGCGGTACGAGCAGTACTTC. This gives the protein CSARDWRGRYEQYF.